This is a list of T cell receptor beta chains from one sample in a study of OX40 agonist ivuxolimab in advanced cancers. This table comes from immunoSEQ multiplex PCR, and its TCRdb copy is limited to in-frame clones, with some not included. The sample comprises tens of thousands of clones, around 93% of which are singletons, and about 14% rests with the top ten. The sample in question was CD4+ or CD8+ T cells sorted from blood, obtained in a trial of the OX40 agonist ivuxolimab. These TCRs come from an adult with an advanced solid tumor such as melanoma, head and neck, liver or kidney cancer. The CDR3 runs from the conserved cysteine through the conserved F or W. A D gene is named only where the DNA matches it firmly. The listing skips clone size in some rows; elsewhere it reads once, few, many or a size class.

- | TRBJ2-7 | TRBV4-3 | TRBD1 | TGCGCCAGCAGCCAAGAGGCGCGGACAGGGGGGTATTACGAGCAGTACTTC | CASSQEARTGGYYEQYF
- | TRBJ1-3 | TRBV27 | - | TGTGCCAGCAGTGACTCTCCGGGGCCTGGAAACACCATATATTTT | CASSDSPGPGNTIYF
- | TRBJ1-6 | TRBV28 | TRBD1 | TGTGCCAGCAGTTTTTTATTTAGGGACAGGGGGCAAGCGTCACCCCTCCACTTT | CASSFLFRDRGQASPLHF
- | TRBJ1-6 | TRBV27 | - | TGTGCCAGCAGTTTATGGGCAGGGGCCAATTCACCCCTCCACTTT | CASSLWAGANSPLHF
- | TRBJ2-4 | TRBV27 | TRBD1 | TGTGCCAGCAGTTTGGGGGACAGTCTAAACATTCAGTACTTC | CASSLGDSLNIQYF
- | TRBJ2-5 | TRBV28 | TRBD2 | TGTGCCAGCAATTCCGGATTTCCCGGCCTAGCGGTATCTCAAGAGACCCAGTACTTC | CASNSGFPGLAVSQETQYF
- | TRBJ2-7 | TRBV4-1 | - | TGCGCCAGCAGCCTATCGCCGAGGGGGGAGGGCGAGGAGCAGTACTTC | CASSLSPRGEGEEQYF
- | TRBJ2-2 | TRBV7-3 | - | TGTGCCAGCAGCCAGTGGGTCGGGGAGCTGTTTTTT | CASSQWVGELFF
- | TRBJ1-1 | TRBV28 | - | TGTGCCAGCAGTTTCTCTGTTGTTATATCCGGGTGGTCGGTCGAAAGGAGCGCTGAAGCTTTCTTT | CASSFSVVISGWSVERSAEAFF
- | TRBJ2-3 | TRBV11-3 | TRBD2 | TGTGCCAGCAGCTTAGTCTTAGCGGGAGGCCCTCTTGATACGCAGTATTTT | CASSLVLAGGPLDTQYF
- | TRBJ2-5 | TRBV4-1 | TRBD2 | TGCGCCAGCAGCCAAGGCGGGAGCGGTGAGACCCAGTACTTC | CASSQGGSGETQYF
- | TRBJ2-7 | TRBV9 | TRBD2 | TGTGCCAGCAGCGCCAGTAGCGGGAGCTCCTACGAGCAGTACTTC | CASSASSGSSYEQYF
few | TRBJ2-3 | TRBV6-6 | - | TGTGCCAGCGCTGGGGATCGCACAGATACGCAGTATTTT | CASAGDRTDTQYF
- | TRBJ2-7 | TRBV6-1 | - | TGTGCCAGCAGTGAAGGGCCGGACAGCAAAGCCTACGAGCAGTACTTC | CASSEGPDSKAYEQYF
- | TRBJ2-5 | TRBV28 | - | TGTGCCAGCCTTGGGGAGCCTACAGGTGAAGAGACCCAGTACTTC | CASLGEPTGEETQYF
- | TRBJ2-2 | TRBV30 | TRBD1 | TGTGCCTGGATGACAGGGGGGGCCGGGGAGCTGTTTTTT | CAWMTGGAGELFF
- | TRBJ2-7 | TRBV13 | - | TGTGCCAGCAGCTTAGGCGAACATGGCGAGCAGTACTTC | CASSLGEHGEQYF
- | TRBJ2-7 | TRBV28 | TRBD1 | TGTGCCAGCAGTGGGGTTCACGGACAGGGCTACGAGCAGTACTTC | CASSGVHGQGYEQYF
- | TRBJ2-1 | TRBV10-2 | - | TGTGCCACCTCAGTGAGCTCCTACAATGAGCAGTTCTTC | CATSVSSYNEQFF
- | TRBJ2-3 | TRBV6-5 | TRBD1 | TGTGCCAGCAGTTACAGGGGGCCCGGGAAAGATACGCAGTATTTT | CASSYRGPGKDTQYF
- | TRBJ2-3 | TRBV4-1 | - | TGCGCCAGCAGCCCCACCCAGCTTACAGATACGCAGTATTTT | CASSPTQLTDTQYF
- | TRBJ2-1 | TRBV9 | TRBD2 | TGTGCCAGCAGCGACGGTGGACTAGGGGCCTACAATGAGCAGTTCTTC | CASSDGGLGAYNEQFF
- | TRBJ2-7 | TRBV28 | TRBD1 | TGTGCCAGCAGCCAGGGGGTCTACGAGCAGTACTTC | CASSQGVYEQYF
- | TRBJ1-5 | TRBV19 | - | TGTGCCAGTAGTCTATTTAGCAATCAGCCCCAGCATTTT | CASSLFSNQPQHF
- | TRBJ2-1 | TRBV9 | TRBD2 | TGTGCCAGCGGGGGACTAGCGAGCCCGGGGAATGAGCAGTTCTTC | CASGGLASPGNEQFF
once | TRBJ2-5 | TRBV9 | - | TGTGCCAGCAGCCCTGAGGGTCAAGAGACCCAGTACTTC | CASSPEGQETQYF
large | TRBJ1-1 | TRBV5-6 | - | TGTGCCAGCAGCTTGAGGGGCACTGAAGCTTTCTTT | CASSLRGTEAFF
- | TRBJ1-5 | TRBV4-2 | - | TGTGCCAGCAGCCAAGAAAAGAGTCAGCCCCAGCATTTT | CASSQEKSQPQHF
- | TRBJ2-1 | TRBV28 | - | TGTGCCAGCAGTCCGCCGTCGACAGCAAACAATGAGCAGTTCTTC | CASSPPSTANNEQFF
- | TRBJ2-2 | TRBV5-1 | TRBD2 | TGCGCCAGCAGCCCCATCCCACTAGCGGGAGAAACCGGGGAGCTGTTTTTT | CASSPIPLAGETGELFF
- | TRBJ2-1 | TRBV9 | TRBD2 | TGTGCCAGCAGCCCGGGAGGCAATGAGCAGTTCTTC | CASSPGGNEQFF
- | TRBJ1-1 | TRBV7-9 | - | TGTGCCAGCAGCCCCCCGGGCATGAACACTGAAGCTTTCTTT | CASSPPGMNTEAFF
- | TRBJ2-1 | TRBV28 | TRBD2 | TGTGCCAGCAGTCCCACCACTAGCGGGATTATCGTTGAGCAGTTCTTC | CASSPTTSGIIVEQFF
- | TRBJ1-1 | TRBV9 | - | TGTGCCAGCAGCGTGGGCTTGGACGGCATGAACACTGAAGCTTTCTTT | CASSVGLDGMNTEAFF
- | TRBJ2-5 | TRBV4-3 | - | TGCGCCAGCAGCCAAGATGGAGTGGGGGAGACCCAGTACTTC | CASSQDGVGETQYF
once | TRBJ1-5 | TRBV28 | TRBD1 | TGTGCCAGCAGTGGGACAGGGGGGAGGTATAGCAATCAGCCCCAGCATTTT | CASSGTGGRYSNQPQHF
- | TRBJ1-6 | TRBV5-6 | - | TGTGCCAGCAGCTCGGGACACCAAGTCCACTTT | CASSSGHQVHF
- | TRBJ2-1 | TRBV19 | TRBD2 | TGTGCCAGTAGCAGTATAGCGGGACCTTACAATGAGCAGTTCTTC | CASSSIAGPYNEQFF
- | TRBJ2-7 | TRBV27 | TRBD1 | TGTGCCAGCAGTACAGGGGTGGGGTCCTACGAGCAGTACTTC | CASSTGVGSYEQYF
- | TRBJ1-3 | TRBV11-2 | - | TGTGCCAGCAGCTCCCTGGGCTTCGACCCTGGAAACACCATATATTTT | CASSSLGFDPGNTIYF
- | TRBJ2-2 | TRBV15 | - | TGTGCCACCAGCAGAGTCCCACGGGAGCTAGGCACCGGGGAGCTGTTTTTT | CATSRVPRELGTGELFF
- | TRBJ1-1 | TRBV27 | - | TGTGCCAGCAGTTTATTACAGGGGAACACTGAAGCTTTCTTT | CASSLLQGNTEAFF
- | TRBJ2-2 | TRBV2 | - | TGTGCCAGCAACCCCCCTAGGCTTGGGGGAACCGGGGAGCTGTTTTTT | CASNPPRLGGTGELFF
- | TRBJ2-5 | TRBV6-5 | - | TGTGCCAGCAGCATCCGACAGGTGCCCCAAGAGACCCAGTACTTC | CASSIRQVPQETQYF
once | TRBJ2-1 | TRBV5-1 | TRBD2 | TGCGCCAGCAGCTTAGCGGGACTACTCAATGAGCAGTTCTTC | CASSLAGLLNEQFF
- | TRBJ2-5 | TRBV27 | TRBD2 | TGTGCCAGCGGCCCAACTAGCGGGAGAGCAGAGACCCAGTACTTC | CASGPTSGRAETQYF